This entry lists 2 T cell receptor beta chains sequenced from one sample in a study of beta chain features in type 1 diabetes. Expressed TCRB transcripts were sequenced because the entire RNA isolate underwent reverse transcription. Produced via immunoSEQ multiplex PCR; TCRdb's table is partial and in-frame only. The top ten hold less than 0.45% of the sample, which has 300,000 to 350,000 clones, 7% to 9% seen once. The sequencing input was central memory CD4+ T cells from blood. Receptors were obtained from a woman aged 18-30 years in good health.

The sample holds a few counts of this clone. This sequence joins TRBV7-9 and TRBJ2-4; TRBD1 aligns across 9 bases. Unmatched junction bases numbered 8, after V lost 5 bases and J lost 3 bases. Per the germline V gene, CDR1 is SEHNR and CDR2 is FQNEAQ (reference sequence). The length of the CDR3 is 16 residues. CDR3 bases: TGTGCCAGCAGCCAAACCGGGACAGGGAGCAAAAACATTCAGTACTTC. Translating it yields CASSQTGTGSKNIQYF.

This clone was counted at least ten times. V and J are TRBV7-2 and TRBJ2-3, with D perhaps TRBD1 (5 bases). The CDR3 extends over 14 amino acids. Germline assignment: CDR1 SGHTA and CDR2 FQGNSA. Trimming left V 5 bases short and J 5 bases short, with 14 bases between. The CDR3 reads CASSGTGRRDTQYF. CDR3 coding DNA: TGTGCCAGCAGCGGAACAGGAAGGAGAGATACGCAGTATTTT.